This record covers a single T cell receptor (beta chain). The germline V gene has CDR1 SGHDT and CDR2 YYEEEE. The CDR3 covers 17 residues. Trimming pared 1 base from V and 1 base from J, leaving 12 bases between. This sample was included in a study of PD-L1 blockade in urothelial cancer. Across the study: Typically, measured as a median, blood samples had 110,000 to 150,000 T cells.

As to time point: peripheral blood 6 weeks after treatment start. The protocol was immunoSEQ multiplex PCR, while the TCRdb copy is restricted to in-frame clones and leaves out a portion. The repertoire holds about 91,000 clones, with around 78% as singletons. This receptor was taken from a man in his sixties or seventies with urothelial cancer. This chain joins TRBV5-6 and TRBJ2-6; a weak D match, TRBD1 (5 bases). Specimen: PBMCs, collected around atezolizumab (anti-PD-L1) treatment. DNA for the CDR3: TGTGCCAGCAGCTTGTGGTCGGCAGGGTCTGGGGCCAACGTCCTGACTTTC. It is translated as CASSLWSAGSGANVLTF. Drawing the rest from reference TRBV5-6 and TRBJ2-6, the complete variable domain is DAGVTQSPTHLIKTRGQQVTLRCSPKSGHDTVSWYQQALGQGPQFIFQYYEEEERQRGNFPDRFSGHQFPNYSSELNVNALLLGDSALYLCASSLWSAGSGANVLTFGAGSRLTVL.